The 27 T cell receptor beta chains presented below share a single source sample, sequenced in a study of lymphopenia after photon versus proton radiotherapy. Produced via immunoSEQ multiplex PCR; TCRdb's table is partial and in-frame only. The sample includes some 28,000 clones, 65% to 85% of them seen just once. The source material was peripheral blood, sampled from a patient treated with photon-based radiotherapy. These receptors were collected from a man aged 50 to 60 with gastric cancer.

This CDR3 is CASSLPSYEQYF. In DNA, the CDR3 is TGTGCCAGCAGCTTGCCCTCTTACGAGCAGTACTTC. The rearrangement links TRBV5-5 to TRBJ2-7; D not certain. Trimming removed 1 base from V and 4 bases from J, with 6 bases in between. This CDR3 has 12 amino acids. Germline values: CDR1 SGHKS, CDR2 YYEKEE (reference sequence).

This clone has only one observation. This chain links TRBV19 with TRBJ2-2; D call uncertain. Trimming removed 4 bases at V and 0 bases at J, with 6 bases between. CDR3 length: 14 residues. The V gene's germline CDR1 is LNHDA and CDR2 SQIVND (reference sequence). As DNA, the CDR3 is TGTGCCAGTAGTACACAGCCGAACACCGGGGAGCTGTTTTTT. It translates to CASSTQPNTGELFF.

The genes are TRBV20-1 and TRBJ2-3; D unresolved. In germline, CDR1 is DFQATT, CDR2 SNEGSKA (reference sequence). The CDR3 runs 10 residues. V dropped 6 bases and J dropped 13 bases, with 14 bases sitting between them. CDR3 coding DNA: TGCAGTGCCGAGATTGGGCGCGAGTATTTT. Protein sequence: CSAEIGREYF.

The chain has TRBV9 and TRBJ2-2; TRBD2 matches 8 bases. After removal of 3 bases from V and 6 bases from J, the junction contained 7 bases not matched to a gene. The CDR3 covers 15 residues. CDR1 SGDLS and CDR2 YYNGEE come from the germline V gene. The CDR3 DNA sequence: TGTGCCAGCAGCGGCCCGGGGGGGCCCTCCGGGGAGCTGTTTTTT. This gives the protein CASSGPGGPSGELFF.

The rearrangement joins TRBV6-1 to TRBJ1-3; no definite D call. This CDR3 contains 15 residues. Trimming cost V 3 bases and J 0 bases, with 9 bases left between them. CDR1 is MNHNS, CDR2 SASEGT, per germline. Written as DNA, the CDR3 is TGTGCCAGCAGTGACGACGCTTACTCTGGAAACACCATATATTTT. This codes for CASSDDAYSGNTIYF.

The chain couples TRBV6-4 to TRBJ2-3; the match to TRBD2 covers 12 bases. V trimming: 8 bases; J trimming: 5 bases; junction bases outside the gene matches: 11. Germline V gives CDR1 MRHNA, CDR2 SNTAGT. This CDR3 is built from 16 residues. CDR3 DNA: TGTGCCAGCTCTCGGACTAGCGGGGATCCCAAAGATACGCAGTATTTT. This encodes CASSRTSGDPKDTQYF.

The chain carries TRBV29-1 and TRBJ2-7; D is perhaps TRBD2 (6 bases). CDR3 length: 13 residues. CDR1 and CDR2 from the germline V gene are SQVTM and ANQGSEA. Trimming shortened V by 3 bases and J by 4 bases, and 13 bases separated the two germline ends. The CDR3 loop reads CSVERRRGYEQYF. The CDR3 DNA sequence: TGCAGCGTTGAGCGAAGGCGGGGATACGAGCAGTACTTC.

As concerns this clone: Additional DNA sequences in this sample encode the identical CDR3. The V gene is TRBV12-5, the J gene TRBJ2-7; perhaps TRBD2 as D (7 bases). Germline lookup yields CDR1 LGHNT and CDR2 FRNRAP. CDR3 length equals 14 residues. The V and J ends lost 0 bases and 5 bases respectively, with 11 bases between them. The CDR3 DNA sequence: TGTGCTAGTGGTTTGGTACCGGGGGGCCACGAGCAGTACTTC. Translated, it gives CASGLVPGGHEQYF.

The chain couples TRBV2 to TRBJ1-4; D unresolved. Trimming removed 2 bases at V and 3 bases at J, with 10 bases between. CDR3 length equals 15 residues. Germline CDR1 SNHLY, CDR2 FYNNEI. The CDR3, as DNA: TGTGCCAGCAGTGAATTAGGGAGACCTAATGAAAAACTGTTTTTT. It yields the protein CASSELGRPNEKLFF.

This chain uses TRBV7-2 with TRBJ1-2, with 8 bases lining up with TRBD1. Germline values: CDR1 SGHTA, CDR2 FQGNSA. With V trimmed by 7 bases and J by 8 bases, 15 bases remained unmatched. The CDR3 sequence is 15 residues long. The CDR3, as DNA: TGTGCCAGCACTTTGGGACAGGTTGCGTCTGGCGGCTACACCTTC. Its translation is CASTLGQVASGGYTF.

The chain carries TRBV10-1 and TRBJ1-1; D remains unclear. The CDR3 extends over 10 amino acids. Trimming took off 6 bases at V and 7 bases at J, with 6 bases between the two ends. The germline V gene encodes CDR1 WNHNN and CDR2 SYGVQD (reference sequence). CDR3 DNA: TGCGCCAGCAGGGAAATTGAAGCTTTCTTT. This codes for CASREIEAFF.

The chain couples TRBV19 to TRBJ1-1; D is ambiguous. The CDR3 extends over 14 amino acids. Germline values: CDR1 LNHDA, CDR2 SQIVND (reference sequence). V was shortened by 7 bases and J by 2 bases, with 14 bases between the two germline ends. The CDR3 DNA reads TGTGCCAGTAAGCGCAGCCAATCTAACACTGAAGCTTTCTTT. Protein sequence: CASKRSQSNTEAFF.

The chain is built from TRBV2 and TRBJ1-6; 9 positions agree with TRBD1. J gave up 10 bases and V 6 bases, and 7 bases lay outside the gene matches. Germline V gives CDR1 SNHLY, CDR2 FYNNEI. CDR3 length: 14 residues. This chain's CDR3 is CASSYRGRGSPLHF. The CDR3 coding sequence is TGTGCCAGCAGCTACAGGGGGCGAGGATCACCCCTCCACTTT.

The CDR3 nucleotides read TGTGCCAGCAGCTTCGAGAGGGTTTCTGGGGCCAACGTCCTGACTTTC. Translating it yields CASSFERVSGANVLTF. This chain joins TRBV5-8 and TRBJ2-6, with a tentative D call TRBD2 (5 bases). Trimming took off 2 bases at V and 1 base at J, with 10 bases between the two ends. Germline V gene sequence: CDR1 SGHTS, CDR2 YDEGEE. The CDR3 contains 16 residues.

V usage is TRBV6-5 and J usage is TRBJ2-1; TRBD2 matches 8 bases. The CDR3 has 14 amino acids. V dropped 2 bases and J dropped 7; count of bases not matched to a gene: 4. Germline values: CDR1 MNHEY, CDR2 SVGAGI. In DNA, the CDR3 is TGTGCCAGCAGTTACGGGCTAGCGGGTAATGAGCAGTTCTTC. Residues: CASSYGLAGNEQFF.

DNA of the CDR3: TGTGCCAGTAAGGACAGGGCGCGCTCTGAGAATGGCTACACCTTC. Its protein is CASKDRARSENGYTF. This chain joins TRBV19 and TRBJ1-2; TRBD1 matches 8 bases. CDR3 length: 15 residues. Germline loops: CDR1 LNHDA, CDR2 SQIVND (reference sequence). The ends lost 7 bases at V and 6 bases at J; junction bases unmatched: 13.

This clone has only a few counts. The rearrangement links TRBV7-8 to TRBJ2-7, with 8 bases fitting TRBD1. J gave up 4 bases and V 5 bases, and 4 bases lay outside the gene matches. The CDR3 contains 13 residues. Germline values: CDR1 SGHVS, CDR2 FQNEAQ. CDR3 coding DNA: TGTGCCAGCAGCCGGGGACAGGATTACGAGCAGTACGTC. Translation: CASSRGQDYEQYV.

J is TRBJ2-5 and V is TRBV5-4; 9 positions match TRBD1. This CDR3 has 15 residues. Germline V gives CDR1 SGHNT, CDR2 YYREEE (reference sequence). The V segment lost 4 bases and the J segment 5 bases; nucleotides outside the gene matches: 9. CDR3 DNA: TGTGCCAGCAGCAAACTACAGGGGGCGCGGGAGACCCAGTACTTC. Translating gives CASSKLQGARETQYF.

The chain is built from TRBV6-1 and TRBJ2-2; D remains unclear. Trimming took off 2 bases at V and 5 bases at J, with 3 bases between the two ends. The CDR3 is 12 residues long. Germline V gives CDR1 MNHNS, CDR2 SASEGT. CDR3 sequence reads: CASSELTGELFF. CDR3 nucleotide sequence: TGTGCCAGCAGTGAACTGACCGGGGAGCTGTTTTTT.

The chain joins TRBV27 to TRBJ1-5, with 9 positions matching TRBD1. This CDR3 is built from 14 residues. In germline, CDR1 is MNHEY, CDR2 SMNVEV (reference sequence). The junction had 3 bases not matched to a gene; V was cut back by 4 bases and J by 5 bases. The CDR3 region has the DNA TGTGCCAGCAGTTGGACAGGGGTGGATCAGCCCCAGCATTTT. Translation: CASSWTGVDQPQHF.

The J gene is TRBJ2-3, the V gene TRBV5-1, with D possibly being TRBD1 or TRBD2 (5 bases each). The germline V gene encodes CDR1 SGHRS and CDR2 YFSETQ. Trimming took 5 bases from V and 4 from J, leaving 11 bases between them. The CDR3 loop spans 13 amino acids. The CDR3 DNA sequence: TGCGCCAGCAGAGGTAGGGACCCAGATACGCAGTATTTT. Its protein product is CASRGRDPDTQYF.

The sample holds one count of this clone. V usage is TRBV10-3 and J usage is TRBJ1-5; D is ambiguous. Trimming cost V 0 bases and J 0 bases, with 6 bases left between them. This CDR3 region has 15 residues. Germline-derived CDR1 and CDR2 are ENHRY and SYGVKD. The CDR3, as DNA: TGTGCCATCAGTGAGTCCGCAGATAGCAATCAGCCCCAGCATTTT. Its translation is CAISESADSNQPQHF.

The J gene is TRBJ1-1, the V gene TRBV18, with 8 nucleotides matching TRBD1. Germline loops: CDR1 KGHSH, CDR2 LQKENI. With V trimmed by 6 bases and J by 6 bases, 9 bases remained unmatched. This CDR3 spans 14 amino acids. CDR3 loop: CASSLGQGRAEAFF. As DNA, the CDR3 is TGTGCCAGCTCCCTAGGACAGGGTAGGGCTGAAGCTTTCTTT.

Only one count was recorded for this clone. The chain links TRBV27 to TRBJ2-2; 7 nucleotides align to TRBD1. With V trimmed by 5 bases and J by 5 bases, 5 bases remained unmatched. CDR1 is MNHEY, CDR2 SMNVEV, per germline (reference sequence). The CDR3 sequence is 14 residues long. CDR3 coding DNA: TGTGCCAGCAGTCGATACAGGGGAACCGGGGAGCTGTTTTTT. It yields the protein CASSRYRGTGELFF.

CDR3 sequence reads: CASSPQGARFSNQPQHF. DNA of the CDR3: TGTGCCAGCAGCCCCCAGGGGGCTCGTTTTAGCAATCAGCCCCAGCATTTT. J is TRBJ1-5 and V is TRBV11-1; 8 bases match TRBD1. This CDR3 has 17 amino acids. The J segment lost 0 bases and the V segment lost 5 bases, leaving 9 bases of the junction unmatched. Germline V lookup: CDR1 SGHAT, CDR2 FQDESV (reference sequence).

The chain links TRBV6-6 to TRBJ2-1; D may be TRBD2 (5 bases). This CDR3 region has 11 residues. Trimming took off 6 bases at V and 12 bases at J, with 12 bases between the two ends. Looked up from germline, CDR1 is MNHNY and CDR2 is SVGAGI (reference sequence). The CDR3 is CASSRDLGQFF. The CDR3 nucleotides are TGTGCCAGCAGCCGGGATCTGGGGCAGTTCTTC.

This sequence joins TRBV7-2 and TRBJ1-1, with D hard to call. Germline V gene lookup returns CDR1 SGHTA and CDR2 FQGNSA. The CDR3 covers 17 residues. V was clipped by 3 bases and J by 0 bases, with 17 bases between them. CDR3 amino acids: CASSFPSRGPVNTEAFF. The CDR3 region has the DNA TGTGCCAGCAGCTTCCCCTCGAGAGGACCCGTGAACACTGAAGCTTTCTTT.